The clone carrying this T cell receptor (beta chain) showed up just a few times. The target antigen is unknown. This specimen belongs to a study of identical twins. Study-wide findings and caveats: These conclusions were based on statistical analysis (cross-sectional, not following the same donors). Out-of-frame alpha sequences common to twins exhibited a surplus of low generation probability.

Each cDNA held unique molecular identifiers, and template switching gave it a universal primer site. TCRdb analysed the 5' RACE reads with MiXCR anew, one entry per CDR3 protein. The sample lists hundreds of thousands of distinct CDR3 sequences; roughly 6.6% were seen once. The V gene's germline CDR1 is SNHLY and CDR2 FYNNEI. This CDR3 spans 14 amino acids. Trimming left V 7 bases short and J 3 bases short, with 16 bases between. These data are also associated with another study on yellow fever vaccine responses in identical twins.

What was sequenced was PBMCs. This TCR came from a woman aged 18-35 years in good health. The chain recombines TRBV2 with TRBJ2-7, with D maybe TRBD2 (5 bases). In nucleotides, the CDR3 is TGTGCCAGCATTGGGTCCATTCGGGACTACGAGCAGTACTTC. As protein: CASIGSIRDYEQYF.